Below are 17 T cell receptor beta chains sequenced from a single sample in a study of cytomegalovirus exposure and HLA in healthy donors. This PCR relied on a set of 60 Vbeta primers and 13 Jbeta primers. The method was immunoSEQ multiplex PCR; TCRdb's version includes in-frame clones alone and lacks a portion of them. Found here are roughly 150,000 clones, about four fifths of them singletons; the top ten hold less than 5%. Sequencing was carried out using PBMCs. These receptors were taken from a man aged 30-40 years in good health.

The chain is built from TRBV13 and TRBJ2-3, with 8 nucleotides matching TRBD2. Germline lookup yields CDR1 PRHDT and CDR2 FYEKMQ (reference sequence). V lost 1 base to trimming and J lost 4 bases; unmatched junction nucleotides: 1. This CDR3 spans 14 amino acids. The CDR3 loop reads CASSLAGGADTQYF. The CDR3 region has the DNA TGTGCCAGCAGCTTAGCGGGAGGGGCAGATACGCAGTATTTT.

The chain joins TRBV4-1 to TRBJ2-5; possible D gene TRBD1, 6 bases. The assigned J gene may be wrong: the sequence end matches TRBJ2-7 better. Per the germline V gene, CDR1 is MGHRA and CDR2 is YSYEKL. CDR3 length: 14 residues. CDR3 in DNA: TGCGCCAGCAGCCAAGGGCAGGGGTCCTACGAGCAGTACTTC. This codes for CASSQGQGSYEQYF.

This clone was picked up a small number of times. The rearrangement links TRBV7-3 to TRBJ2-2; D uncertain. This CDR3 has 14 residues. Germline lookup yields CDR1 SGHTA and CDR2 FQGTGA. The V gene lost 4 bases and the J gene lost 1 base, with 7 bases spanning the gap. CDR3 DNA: TGTGCCAGCAGCTCACAGCAGAACACCGGGGAGCTGTTTTTT. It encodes CASSSQQNTGELFF.

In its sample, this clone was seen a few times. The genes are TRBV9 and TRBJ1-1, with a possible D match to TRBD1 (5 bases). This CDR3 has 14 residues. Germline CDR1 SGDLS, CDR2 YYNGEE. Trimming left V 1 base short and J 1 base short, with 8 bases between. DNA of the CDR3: TGTGCCAGCAGCGTAATGGGGGGGAACACTGAAGCTTTCTTT. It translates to CASSVMGGNTEAFF.

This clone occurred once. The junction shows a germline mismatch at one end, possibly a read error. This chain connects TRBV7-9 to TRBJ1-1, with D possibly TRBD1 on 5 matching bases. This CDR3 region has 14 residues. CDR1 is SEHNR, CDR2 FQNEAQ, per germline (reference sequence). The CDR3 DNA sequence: TGTTCCAGCAGCCCCGGCGGCGGGACGTTAGAAGCTTTCTTT. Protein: CSSSPGGGTLEAFF.

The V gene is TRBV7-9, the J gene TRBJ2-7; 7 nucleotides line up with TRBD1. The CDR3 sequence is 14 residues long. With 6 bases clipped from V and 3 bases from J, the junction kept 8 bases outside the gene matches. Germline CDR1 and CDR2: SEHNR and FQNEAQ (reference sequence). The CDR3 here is CASSSTTGHYEQYF. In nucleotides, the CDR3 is TGTGCCAGCAGTTCCACGACAGGGCACTACGAGCAGTACTTC.

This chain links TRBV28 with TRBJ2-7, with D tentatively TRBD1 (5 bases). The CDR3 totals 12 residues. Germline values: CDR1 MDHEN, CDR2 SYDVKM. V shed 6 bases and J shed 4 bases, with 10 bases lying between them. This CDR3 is CASRETAYEQYF. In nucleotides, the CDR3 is TGTGCCAGCAGAGAGACAGCGTACGAGCAGTACTTC.

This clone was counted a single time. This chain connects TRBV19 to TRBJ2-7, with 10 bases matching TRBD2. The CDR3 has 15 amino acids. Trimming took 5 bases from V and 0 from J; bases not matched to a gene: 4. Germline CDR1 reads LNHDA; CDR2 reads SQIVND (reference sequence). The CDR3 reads CASSFTSGASYEQYF. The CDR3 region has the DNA TGTGCCAGTAGTTTCACTAGCGGGGCCTCCTACGAGCAGTACTTC.

Here the CDR3 DNA reads TGCGCCAGCAGCAGCAGCGCAACTAATGAAAAACTGTTTTTT. Residues: CASSSSATNEKLFF. The genes are TRBV5-1 and TRBJ1-4; D is unclear. CDR3 size: 14 residues. Germline V lookup: CDR1 SGHRS, CDR2 YFSETQ. Trimming removed 4 bases from V and 0 bases from J, with 7 bases in between.

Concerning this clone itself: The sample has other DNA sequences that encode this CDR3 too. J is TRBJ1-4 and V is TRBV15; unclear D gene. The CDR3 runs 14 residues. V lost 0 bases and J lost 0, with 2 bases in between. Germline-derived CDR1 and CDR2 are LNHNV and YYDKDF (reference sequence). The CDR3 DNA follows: TGTGCCACCAGCAGAGACGCAACTAATGAAAAACTGTTTTTT. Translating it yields CATSRDATNEKLFF.

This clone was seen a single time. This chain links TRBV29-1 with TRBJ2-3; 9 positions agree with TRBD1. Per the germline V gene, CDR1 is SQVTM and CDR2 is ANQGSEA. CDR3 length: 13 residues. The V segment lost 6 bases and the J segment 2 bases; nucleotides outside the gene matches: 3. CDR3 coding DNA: TGCAGCGTGGGACAGGGATTCACAGATACGCAGTATTTT. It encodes CSVGQGFTDTQYF.

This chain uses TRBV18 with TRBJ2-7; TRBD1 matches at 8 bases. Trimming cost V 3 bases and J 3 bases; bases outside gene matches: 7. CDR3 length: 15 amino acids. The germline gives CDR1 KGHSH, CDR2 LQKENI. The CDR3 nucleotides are TGTGCCAGCTCACCTGGTCAGGGGGCCCTCTACGAGCAGTACTTC. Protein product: CASSPGQGALYEQYF.

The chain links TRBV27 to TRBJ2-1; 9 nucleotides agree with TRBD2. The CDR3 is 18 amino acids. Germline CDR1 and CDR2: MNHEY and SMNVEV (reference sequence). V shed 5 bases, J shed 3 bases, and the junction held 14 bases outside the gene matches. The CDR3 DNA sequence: TGTGCCAGCAGTAAACTAGCGGGCACCGGGCTCCTCTACAATGAGCAGTTCTTC. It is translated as CASSKLAGTGLLYNEQFF.

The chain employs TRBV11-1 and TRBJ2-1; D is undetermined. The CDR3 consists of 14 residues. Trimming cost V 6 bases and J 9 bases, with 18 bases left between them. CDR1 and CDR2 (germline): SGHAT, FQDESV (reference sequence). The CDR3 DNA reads TGTGCCAGCAGTTCTTACAGCACCGTGCTTGAGCAGTTCTTC. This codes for CASSSYSTVLEQFF.

CDR3 in DNA: TGCGCCAGCAGCGCGGGACTAGCGGGAGGGCCCAGGATGGAGACCCAGTACTTC. Translated, it gives CASSAGLAGGPRMETQYF. The chain recombines TRBV5-1 with TRBJ2-5; 16 nucleotides align to TRBD2. In germline, CDR1 is SGHRS, CDR2 YFSETQ. CDR3 length equals 18 residues. V lost 4 bases and J lost 5; bases outside the gene matches: 11.

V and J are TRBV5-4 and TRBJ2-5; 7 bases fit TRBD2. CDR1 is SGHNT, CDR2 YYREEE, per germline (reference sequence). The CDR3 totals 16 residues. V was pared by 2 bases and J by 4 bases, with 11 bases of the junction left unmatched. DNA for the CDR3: TGTGCCAGCAGCTTTCGGGTCATAGCGGGTCTAGAGACCCAGTACTTC. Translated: CASSFRVIAGLETQYF.

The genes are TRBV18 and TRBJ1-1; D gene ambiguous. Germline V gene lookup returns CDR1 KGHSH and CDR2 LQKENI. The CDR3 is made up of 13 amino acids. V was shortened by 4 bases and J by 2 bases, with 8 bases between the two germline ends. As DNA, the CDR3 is TGTGCCAGCTCACTCGGGTCAAACACTGAAGCTTTCTTT. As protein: CASSLGSNTEAFF.